The sequence of this T cell receptor beta chain was determined in a study of Graves' ophthalmopathy and Graves' hyperthyroidism. Study-level results: Detection in blood was also observed for most expanded thyroid clonotypes above 0.001 frequency. Progression of ophthalmopathy was predicted by the model with about 66% sensitivity and roughly 74% specificity.

CDR1 and CDR2 (germline): LGHNT, FRNRAP. V dropped 3 bases and J dropped 4 bases, with 7 bases sitting between them. This CDR3 region has 13 residues. This clonotype was observed at least ten times. Its antigen is unknown. Amplifying from RNA transcripts, the study obtained TCR beta CDR3 regions. First-round RT-PCR used HTBI primers; second-round multiplex PCR followed. TCRdb re-called the multiplex PCR reads through MiXCR, storing one row per CDR3 protein. The sample lists 350,000 to 450,000 distinct CDR3 sequences, roughly 18% occurring once. The V call is TRBV12-5, the J call TRBJ1-5, with no clear D. This receptor was obtained from a woman between 18 and 29 years old with Graves' ophthalmopathy. The sample taken for sequencing was peripheral blood. The CDR3 coding sequence is TGTGCTAGTGGTTTCGGGGTAAATCAGCCCCAGCATTTT. This sequence encodes CASGFGVNQPQHF.